The 32 T cell receptor beta chains below were found in one sample sequenced in a study of OX40 agonist ivuxolimab in advanced cancers. Library preparation was by the immunoSEQ multiplex PCR assay. Here the immuneACCESS table is served through TCRdb, limited to in-frame sequences with V and J called. Missing clones are a known gap in these copies; in checked studies unresolved V genes cover under half, and the rest lacks a known reason. This sample comprises 70,000 to 75,000 clones, 92% of them detected only once. Jointly, the top ten make up around 0.4% of the sample. This specimen consisted of CD4+ or CD8+ T cells sorted from blood, obtained in a trial of the OX40 agonist ivuxolimab. The receptors shown here come from an adult with an advanced solid tumor such as melanoma, head and neck, liver or kidney cancer.

This clone showed up just once. This sequence joins TRBV19 and TRBJ2-1; TRBD2 matches at 10 bases. In germline, CDR1 is LNHDA, CDR2 SQIVND (reference sequence). The CDR3 length is 15 residues. With V trimmed by 9 bases and J by 2 bases, 7 bases remained unmatched. The CDR3 loop is CASLNTSGAYNEQFF. CDR3 in DNA: TGTGCCAGCCTTAATACTAGCGGGGCCTACAATGAGCAGTTCTTC.

This sequence joins TRBV29-1 and TRBJ1-2, with unresolved D. CDR3 length: 13 amino acids. Germline values: CDR1 SQVTM, CDR2 ANQGSEA. Trimming took off 0 bases at V and 4 bases at J, with 9 bases between the two ends. The CDR3 region is CSVEDGVSYGYTF. Here the CDR3 DNA reads TGCAGCGTTGAAGATGGGGTTTCCTATGGCTACACCTTC.

The chain recombines TRBV7-9 with TRBJ1-4; 7 bases agree with TRBD1. CDR3 length equals 11 residues. The trim removed 4 bases at V and 15 bases at J, leaving 5 bases unmatched. CDR1 and CDR2 (germline): SEHNR, FQNEAQ (reference sequence). CDR3 sequence: CASSSLTGVFF. The CDR3 bases are TGTGCCAGCAGCTCGTTAACAGGGGTGTTTTTT.

The chain combines TRBV6-6 with TRBJ1-1; the D gene is possibly TRBD1 (5 bases). Trimming cost V 6 bases and J 1 base, with 9 bases left between them. From germline, CDR1 is MNHNY and CDR2 SVGAGI (reference sequence). The CDR3 consists of 13 residues. This CDR3 is CASRSTGNTEAFF. CDR3 coding DNA: TGTGCCAGCAGAAGTACAGGGAACACTGAAGCTTTCTTT.

V usage is TRBV27 and J usage is TRBJ2-7; D remains ambiguous. The CDR3 is 15 amino acids. The germline V gene encodes CDR1 MNHEY and CDR2 SMNVEV (reference sequence). Deletions cut 0 bases from V and 0 bases from J, with 9 bases between. CDR3 in amino acids: CASSLSLRSSYEQYF. CDR3 nucleotides: TGTGCCAGCAGTTTATCGTTGCGGTCCTCCTACGAGCAGTACTTC.

This rearrangement joins TRBV10-1 to TRBJ2-2, with a possible D match to TRBD2 (5 bases). V gave up 6 bases and J gave up 1 base, with 12 bases separating them. CDR1 is WNHNN and CDR2 is SYGVQD in the germline V gene (reference sequence). The CDR3 is 15 amino acids. For the CDR3, the DNA is TGCGCCAGCAGGAAAGAAAGCGGGAACACCGGGGAGCTGTTTTTT. Its translation: CASRKESGNTGELFF.

The CDR3 protein is CASSLEPSDKNIQYF. Written as DNA, the CDR3 is TGCGCCAGCAGCTTAGAGCCCTCGGACAAAAACATTCAGTACTTC. The rearrangement joins TRBV5-1 to TRBJ2-4, with no clear D. The CDR3 runs 15 residues. The V gene's germline CDR1 is SGHRS and CDR2 YFSETQ. V was trimmed by 2 bases and J by 3 bases, leaving 12 bases between them.

V gene TRBV6-5 combines with J gene TRBJ2-3; 9 nucleotides align to TRBD1. This CDR3 region has 15 residues. CDR1 is MNHEY, CDR2 SVGAGI, per germline. J gave up 4 bases and V 6 bases, and 8 bases lay outside the gene matches. The CDR3 bases are TGTGCCAGCAGGAGGGGACAGGGAGGATCAGATACGCAGTATTTT. It encodes CASRRGQGGSDTQYF.

The chain couples TRBV5-6 to TRBJ1-4; no clear D. The CDR3 is 16 amino acids. The V end lost 0 bases, the J end lost 4 bases, and 13 bases lay between the germline ends. Germline assignment: CDR1 SGHDT and CDR2 YYEEEE. The CDR3 DNA sequence: TGTGCCAGCAGCTTGGAGAGGACGTACTATAATGAAAAACTGTTTTTT. This translates into CASSLERTYYNEKLFF.

V and J are TRBV2 and TRBJ2-5; TRBD1 is a possible D gene (6 bases). CDR1 and CDR2 (germline): SNHLY, FYNNEI. Trimming pared 8 bases from V and 4 bases from J, leaving 11 bases between. The length of the CDR3 is 12 residues. The CDR3 protein is CASGQLGETQYF. The CDR3 DNA is TGTGCCAGCGGACAGTTGGGAGAGACCCAGTACTTC.

V usage is TRBV4-3 and J usage is TRBJ2-3; TRBD2 matches at 8 bases. CDR3 length: 16 amino acids. Trimming removed 1 base from V and 9 bases from J; junction bases left unmatched: 12. Germline CDR1 LGHNA, CDR2 YSLEER. The CDR3 spells CASSQVGGRTTPTQYF. The CDR3 DNA reads TGCGCCAGCAGCCAAGTTGGCGGGAGGACTACGCCGACGCAGTATTTT.

The rearrangement joins TRBV5-1 to TRBJ1-2; D may be TRBD1 (5 bases). Per the germline V gene, CDR1 is SGHRS and CDR2 is YFSETQ. The CDR3 consists of 13 residues. The V gene lost 3 bases and the J gene lost 8 bases, with 14 bases spanning the gap. CDR3 DNA sequence: TGCGCCAGCAGCTCGGGACCAGCTACGGGCTACACCTTC. It is translated as CASSSGPATGYTF.

This chain uses TRBV11-2 with TRBJ2-7; the match to TRBD2 covers 7 bases. CDR3 length equals 15 residues. Germline V lookup: CDR1 SGHAT, CDR2 FQNNGV. The ends lost 4 bases at V and 7 bases at J; junction bases unmatched: 13. The CDR3 spells CASSSLGLVHQEQYF. DNA for the CDR3: TGTGCCAGCAGCTCCCTCGGACTAGTTCATCAAGAGCAGTACTTC.

The rearrangement joins TRBV10-2 to TRBJ2-1, with D possibly TRBD2 on 6 matching bases. In germline, CDR1 is WSHSY, CDR2 SAAADI. The CDR3 covers 16 residues. Between the trimmed V and J ends, which lost 2 bases and 0 bases, there was a span of 11 bases. CDR3 in amino acids: CASSEGGKGSYNEQFF. In DNA, the CDR3 is TGCGCCAGCAGTGAGGGCGGGAAGGGCTCCTACAATGAGCAGTTCTTC.

The chain joins TRBV15 to TRBJ1-1; maybe TRBD1 (6 bases). Per the germline V gene, CDR1 is LNHNV and CDR2 is YYDKDF (reference sequence). V shed 2 bases and J shed 1 base, with 8 bases lying between them. The length of the CDR3 is 14 residues. The CDR3 bases are TGTGCCACCAGCAGAAACAGGGAGAACACTGAAGCTTTCTTT. Translated: CATSRNRENTEAFF.

This clone was counted between two and nine times. This chain joins TRBV14 and TRBJ2-5; TRBD1 matches at 8 bases. Germline lookup yields CDR1 SGHDN and CDR2 FVKESK. There are 15 residues in the CDR3. The junction had 3 bases not matched to a gene; V was cut back by 2 bases and J by 1 base. CDR3 nucleotides: TGTGCCAGCAGCCAAACGACAGGGGCCCAAGAGACCCAGTACTTC. This codes for CASSQTTGAQETQYF.

The J gene is TRBJ2-7, the V gene TRBV6-6; 7 positions match TRBD1. The germline CDR1 and CDR2 sequences are MNHNY and SVGAGI (reference sequence). Unmatched junction bases numbered 3, after V lost 2 bases and J lost 2 bases. CDR3 size: 14 residues. The CDR3: CASSYVGGPYEQYF. CDR3 nucleotides: TGTGCCAGCAGTTACGTAGGGGGCCCCTACGAGCAGTACTTC.

The genes are TRBV5-6 and TRBJ2-3; D is perhaps TRBD1 or TRBD2 (6 bases each). The CDR3 runs 15 residues. Trimming removed 4 bases from V and 4 bases from J, with 16 bases in between. CDR1 and CDR2 (germline): SGHDT, YYEEEE. This CDR3 is CASSRGGQWADTQYF. CDR3 in DNA: TGTGCCAGCAGCCGAGGGGGGCAATGGGCAGATACGCAGTATTTT.

This sequence joins TRBV6-1 and TRBJ2-7, with TRBD1 matching over 9 bases. V shed 5 bases, J shed 2 bases, and the junction held 4 bases outside the gene matches. The CDR3 contains 14 residues. Looked up from germline, CDR1 is MNHNS and CDR2 is SASEGT. CDR3 sequence: CASSTGQGTYEQYF. Here the CDR3 DNA reads TGTGCCAGCAGTACCGGACAGGGGACCTACGAGCAGTACTTC.

The chain combines TRBV7-2 with TRBJ1-2; 8 nucleotides match TRBD1. From germline, CDR1 is SGHTA and CDR2 FQGNSA. The CDR3 spans 15 residues. V lost 4 bases and J lost 4; bases outside the gene matches: 8. As DNA, the CDR3 is TGTGCCAGCAGCTCCGGCCAGGGGGCGGGCTATGGCTACACCTTC. Its protein product is CASSSGQGAGYGYTF.

The V gene is TRBV6-5, the J gene TRBJ1-3, with D uncertain. The CDR3 has 14 residues. V lost 4 bases to trimming and J lost 0 bases, with 7 bases between them. Germline lookup yields CDR1 MNHEY and CDR2 SVGAGI. CDR3: CASSFGNSGNTIYF. Written as DNA, the CDR3 is TGTGCCAGCAGTTTCGGTAACTCTGGAAACACCATATATTTT.

The chain carries TRBV7-6 and TRBJ2-7, with 7 bases aligning to TRBD1. After removal of 4 bases from V and 4 bases from J, the junction contained 4 bases not matched to a gene. Germline V gene lookup returns CDR1 SGHVS and CDR2 FNYEAQ. This CDR3 has 13 amino acids. For the CDR3, the DNA is TGTGCCAGCAGCTCGGGACAGCCATACGAGCAGTACTTC. It codes for CASSSGQPYEQYF.

The V gene is TRBV14, the J gene TRBJ2-5; 15 positions agree with TRBD2. Trimming removed 0 bases from V and 5 bases from J; junction bases left unmatched: 13. Germline lookup yields CDR1 SGHDN and CDR2 FVKESK. This CDR3 region has 20 residues. This CDR3 is CASSQEGLAGGPNELETQYF. CDR3 DNA sequence: TGTGCCAGCAGCCAAGAAGGACTAGCGGGAGGGCCGAATGAACTGGAGACCCAGTACTTC.

The V call is TRBV5-5, the J call TRBJ1-2, with D possibly matching TRBD1 (6 bases). Looked up from germline, CDR1 is SGHKS and CDR2 is YYEKEE (reference sequence). V was clipped by 1 base and J by 8 bases, with 12 bases between them. The CDR3 is 13 amino acids. The CDR3 region is CASSLPGAGGYTF. The CDR3 nucleotides are TGTGCCAGCAGCTTGCCAGGGGCTGGCGGCTACACCTTC.

The rearrangement uses TRBV18 and TRBJ2-3, with a possible D match to TRBD2 (6 bases). Trimming pared 0 bases from V and 0 bases from J, leaving 10 bases between. CDR3 length: 16 amino acids. CDR1 and CDR2 (germline): KGHSH, LQKENI. CDR3 nucleotides: TGTGCCAGCTCACCACCCGGGACTTATAGCACAGATACGCAGTATTTT. Translation gives CASSPPGTYSTDTQYF.

This clone has just one count. The chain is built from TRBV7-9 and TRBJ2-3; weak D call: TRBD2 (6 bases). The CDR3 runs to 15 residues. CDR1 SEHNR and CDR2 FQNEAQ come from the germline V gene (reference sequence). The ends were cut back, 0 bases at V and 2 bases at J, with 9 bases in the middle. CDR3 nucleotide sequence: TGTGCCAGCAGCTTAGCGGGAGGTGCCACAGATACGCAGTATTTT. Translated: CASSLAGGATDTQYF.

The CDR3 is CSVALALEAFF. Here the CDR3 DNA reads TGCAGCGTTGCTCTGGCTTTAGAAGCTTTCTTT. V usage is TRBV29-1 and J usage is TRBJ1-1; D gene uncertain. The CDR3 extends over 11 amino acids. The V and J ends lost 4 bases and 8 bases respectively, with 11 bases between them. The V gene's germline CDR1 is SQVTM and CDR2 ANQGSEA. Looking up the rest from reference TRBV29-1 and TRBJ1-1 gives the full variable domain: SAVISQKPSRDICQRGTSLTIQCQVDSQVTMMFWYRQQPGQSLTLIATANQGSEATYESGFVIDKFPISRPNLTFSTLTVSNMSPEDSSIYLCSVALALEAFFGQGTRLTVV.

The chain recombines TRBV5-1 with TRBJ2-3; 7 bases match TRBD2. Unmatched junction bases numbered 9, after V lost 3 bases and J lost 5 bases. The CDR3 sequence is 15 residues long. In germline, CDR1 is SGHRS, CDR2 YFSETQ. The CDR3 here is CASSSGGGRRDTQYF. CDR3 bases: TGCGCCAGCAGCTCTGGAGGCGGGAGAAGAGATACGCAGTATTTT.

The chain has TRBV29-1 and TRBJ2-1, with D unclear. This CDR3 is 10 amino acids long. CDR1 and CDR2 (germline): SQVTM, ANQGSEA. V lost 7 bases and J lost 7, with 8 bases in between. CDR3 sequence: CSDAVNEQFF. CDR3 nucleotide sequence: TGCAGCGACGCAGTGAATGAGCAGTTCTTC.

The V and J genes are TRBV7-9 and TRBJ2-7; D is possibly TRBD1 (6 bases). CDR3 length equals 15 residues. Per the germline V gene, CDR1 is SEHNR and CDR2 is FQNEAQ (reference sequence). The germline V and J ends were trimmed by 3 bases and 3 bases, with 15 bases remaining between them. The CDR3 DNA follows: TGTGCCAGCAGCTTTTCTTCTGGACAGTACTACGAGCAGTACTTC. This gives the protein CASSFSSGQYYEQYF.

V usage is TRBV7-9 and J usage is TRBJ2-3, with a tentative D call TRBD2 (6 bases). The CDR3 length is 16 residues. CDR1 is SEHNR and CDR2 is FQNEAQ in the germline V gene (reference sequence). Trimming stripped 3 bases from V and 2 bases from J, with 15 bases between. CDR3 DNA: TGTGCCAGCAGCTTCCCGTCTAGCGATAACACAGATACGCAGTATTTT. Translation: CASSFPSSDNTDTQYF.

In this sample, this clone turned up a few times. CDR3 DNA: TGTGCCAGCAGCCCGGGACGGGGAGAAAATCAGCCCCAGCATTTT. It translates to CASSPGRGENQPQHF. The gene calls are TRBV6-6 and TRBJ1-5; a possible D gene is TRBD1 (5 bases). V was clipped by 6 bases and J by 4 bases, with 16 bases between them. Per the germline V gene, CDR1 is MNHNY and CDR2 is SVGAGI (reference sequence). This CDR3 has 15 residues.